This T cell receptor beta chain was recovered during a study of beta chain features in type 1 diabetes (dated 2018 in TCRdb). The study in broad terms: Mean age, gender distribution, total cell number and subset yield were not different between patients and healthy donors. A total of 90 million to 130 million sorted cells were examined across all samples, and a strong correlation was observed between cell number per subset and RNA yield. In the study, recently diagnosed type 1 diabetes patients and matched healthy donors were compared on the TCRB repertoires of their sorted circulating CD4+ T cell subsets. Regulatory and stem cell-like memory subsets were isolated from only 8 patients and roughly eight healthy donors, whereas naive and central memory subsets came from all 30 or so donors.

The entire amount of isolated RNA was reverse transcribed using the High Capacity cDNA Reverse Transcription Kit, so the sequenced TCRB transcripts were expressed ones. Deep immunoSEQ sequencing was performed on naive, central memory and regulatory T cell samples, with an average of roughly 4 million total reads per sample. Sorted cells were lysed in RLT buffer, and RNA was extracted using DNase-treated RNeasy Micro or Mini kits according to cell number. To prevent cross-contamination, every cell subset was processed on its own, while patient and healthy donor samples were processed together. TCRB sequences were amplified from cDNA with the immunoSEQ multiplex PCR, producing 87-bp fragments spanning the CDR3 region. The amplicons were sequenced using the Illumina HiSeq platform. On the study's bioinformatics: Synthetic template baselines were used to correct PCR bias computationally, reads within Hamming distance 2 were collapsed together, and singletons that could not be merged were discarded. Reads were aligned against IMGT to assign V, D and J genes, CDR3 length and insertions or deletions at six rearrangement sites. Within each subset, clonotype counts were normalized to the number of sorted cells before true diversity and Gini coefficients were calculated with the tcR R package. The overlap coefficient, calculated on TCRB nucleotide sequences, was used to measure repertoire sharing. As stored in TCRdb, this immuneACCESS dataset retains in-frame rearrangements with V and J assigned. A fraction of the clones does not appear; measured against another copy, unresolved V genes explain less than half of the discrepancy, and the remainder lacks a known reason. The D gene and trimming were derived from the DNA, and the V and J assignments and clone size from that table. The sample includes 250,000 to 350,000 clones, with approximately 15% observed a single time. About 6.7% of the sample is in the top ten clones.

Each donor gave one peripheral blood draw, averaging around 0.11 L, which was collected into heparinised tubes. A BD FACSAria II was used to sort naive, central memory, regulatory and stem cell-like memory CD4+ T cells with a panel that included CD45RO, CCR7, CD25, CD127, CD95 and CD27. A purity above 95% was achieved for all sorted populations. PBMCs were isolated immediately by Lymphoprep density gradient centrifugation and stained directly without culture. To minimize batch effects, samples were stained and sorted in pairs, one healthy donor with one patient per experiment. The full study reports these points: Because cDNA was sequenced instead of genomic DNA, activated cells with high expression could be over-represented, although the groups did not differ in activation or CD3 levels. Type 1 diabetes patients showed a moderate but significant shortening of TCRB CDR3 length in all four CD4+ subsets. At VDJ recombination sites, type 1 diabetes patients had fewer insertions and more deleted nucleotides, which implies abnormalities in thymic rearrangement. Because the HLA sub-analyses included only small numbers of individuals, any influence of HLA type on TCRB rearrangement was left unresolved. Naive, central memory and regulatory TCRB repertoires appeared to be more alike among patients than among healthy donors. Shorter templates might have been favored by PCR, but patient and control samples were amplified and corrected together, so both groups would have been affected equally by any skew.

On this clone itself: What this receptor recognizes is not known. Qualities for individual bases were not recorded, and no much larger clone is one base off.

For this chain, trimming is 1 base at the V end and 4 bases at the J end, and the number of junction bases without a gene match is 9. From the cysteine through the phenylalanine, the CDR3 covers 16 amino acids. The DNA shown is the 48-base CDR3, in frame from base 1. CDR1 and CDR2 were assigned from the germline V gene as LGHNA and YSLEER. The sequenced material came from central memory CD4+ T cells from blood. The TCR sequence derives from a man in his thirties or forties in good health. The V gene is TRBV4-3 and the J gene is TRBJ1-2, and TRBD1 matches 7 of the central bases. The CDR3 protein is CASSQVATGAFYGYTF. The bases are TGCGCCAGCAGCCAAGTTGCCACAGGGGCGTTCTATGGCTACACCTTC.